This TCR beta chain was sequenced in a study of a mutant IDH1 vaccine in newly diagnosed glioma. Study summary: Males made up about 62% and females about 40% of treated patients, whose mean age was 40.4 years.

The protocol was immunoSEQ multiplex PCR, while the TCRdb copy is restricted to in-frame clones and leaves out a portion. The sample holds tens of thousands of clones, about nine tenths seen once. Germline V gene sequence: CDR1 MNHNY, CDR2 SVGAGI (reference sequence). V was clipped by 8 bases and J by 6 bases; unmatched bases: 9. The CDR3 consists of 14 residues. Time point meaning: baseline, week 1 (first vaccination visit). The treatment here: pre-vaccination baseline after standard-of-care therapy. The J gene is TRBJ2-7, the V gene TRBV6-6, with TRBD2 matching 11 bases. The clonotype comes from a woman aged 40 to 50 with glioma. Here the sequenced sample was PBMCs, taken from a glioma patient treated with radiotherapy, temozolomide or both. The CDR3 bases are TGTGCCAGCCTCGGGTCACTAGCGGGAGTCGAGCAGTACTTC. It specifies CASLGSLAGVEQYF.